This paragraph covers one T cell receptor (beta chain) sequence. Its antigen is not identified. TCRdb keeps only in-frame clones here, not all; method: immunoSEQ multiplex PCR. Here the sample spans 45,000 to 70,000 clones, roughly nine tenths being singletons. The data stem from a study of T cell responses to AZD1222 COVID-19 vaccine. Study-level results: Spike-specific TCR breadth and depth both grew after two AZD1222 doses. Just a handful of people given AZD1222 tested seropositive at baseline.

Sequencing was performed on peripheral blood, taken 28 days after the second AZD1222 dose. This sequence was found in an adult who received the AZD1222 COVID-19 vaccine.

CDR3 in DNA: TGTGCCAGCAGCTTAGACTGGGGGGCCTACAATGAGCAGTTCTTC. Its translation is CASSLDWGAYNEQFF. The chain combines TRBV7-9 with TRBJ2-1, with TRBD2 as a possible D gene (6 bases). There are 15 residues in the CDR3. V gave up 1 base and J gave up 2 bases, with 9 bases separating them. In germline, CDR1 is SEHNR, CDR2 FQNEAQ (reference sequence). Based on the CDR3 plus reference TRBV7-9 and TRBJ2-1, the full variable domain is DTGVSQNPRHKITKRGQNVTFRCDPISEHNRLYWYRQTLGQGPEFLTYFQNEAQLEKSRLLSDRFSAERPKGSFSTLEIQRTEQGDSAMYLCASSLDWGAYNEQFFGPGTRLTVL.